This T cell receptor beta chain was recovered during a study of cytomegalovirus exposure and HLA in healthy donors. Healthy bone marrow donors made up the cohort. Primers for the PCR totalled 60 Vbeta and 13 Jbeta. Repertoires were generated with immunoSEQ multiplex PCR, while TCRdb's copy carries only in-frame clones and drops some. The sample has 90,000 to 150,000 clones, around two thirds seen once; the top ten hold approximately 8.2%. CDR1 and CDR2 from the germline V gene are PRHDT and FYEKMQ (reference sequence). The CDR3 contains 15 residues. The source of this sequence is a woman aged 40-49 years in good health and CMV-seropositive. This chain uses TRBV13 with TRBJ2-5; D is possibly TRBD1 (6 bases). The end of the DNA fits TRBJ2-7 better, so the J call may be wrong. Sequencing was performed on PBMCs. CDR3 sequence (DNA): TGTGCCAGCAGCCCCCGACAGGATAGCTCCTACGAGCAGTACTTC. Translating it yields CASSPRQDSSYEQYF.